Included here is one T cell receptor beta chain sequence, with context. These data originate in a study of T cells in tuberculosis. This table comes from immunoSEQ multiplex PCR, and its TCRdb copy is limited to in-frame clones, with some not included. The table has some 60,000 clones, 65% to 90% seen once. Cells were sorted from thawed PBMC rested overnight and stained with GMM-loaded CD1B tetramer, viability dye and anti-CD3. The CD1B tetramers carried C32 glucose monomycolate purified from Rhodococcus equi. The origin of this receptor is an adult woman with latent tuberculosis. The sequenced material came from CD1b-GMM tetramer-negative cells sorted from PBMCs.

The CDR3 bases are TGTGCCAGTAGTAGGACCGGAGGAGGGGCGGCTCAGCCCCAGCATTTT. Amino acid sequence: CASSRTGGGAAQPQHF. The chain is built from TRBV19 and TRBJ1-5; tentatively, D is TRBD1 (5 bases). Germline lookup yields CDR1 LNHDA and CDR2 SQIVND (reference sequence). This CDR3 region has 16 residues. Trimming took off 4 bases at V and 6 bases at J, with 19 bases between the two ends.